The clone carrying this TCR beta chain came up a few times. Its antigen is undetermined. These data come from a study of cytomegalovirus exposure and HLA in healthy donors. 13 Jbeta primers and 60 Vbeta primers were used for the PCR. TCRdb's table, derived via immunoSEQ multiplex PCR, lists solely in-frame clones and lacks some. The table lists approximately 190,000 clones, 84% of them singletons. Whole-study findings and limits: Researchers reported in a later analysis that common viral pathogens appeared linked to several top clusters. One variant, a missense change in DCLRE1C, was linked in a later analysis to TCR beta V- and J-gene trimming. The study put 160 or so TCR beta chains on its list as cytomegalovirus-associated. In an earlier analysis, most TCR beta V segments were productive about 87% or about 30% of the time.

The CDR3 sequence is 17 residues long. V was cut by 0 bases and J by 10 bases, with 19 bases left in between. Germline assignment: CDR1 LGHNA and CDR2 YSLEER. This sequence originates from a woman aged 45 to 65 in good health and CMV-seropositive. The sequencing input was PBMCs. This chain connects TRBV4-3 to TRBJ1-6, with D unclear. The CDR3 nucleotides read TGCGCCAGCAGCCAAGATCAGCCGGGGTTGACGGGATCACCCCTCCACTTT. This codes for CASSQDQPGLTGSPLHF.